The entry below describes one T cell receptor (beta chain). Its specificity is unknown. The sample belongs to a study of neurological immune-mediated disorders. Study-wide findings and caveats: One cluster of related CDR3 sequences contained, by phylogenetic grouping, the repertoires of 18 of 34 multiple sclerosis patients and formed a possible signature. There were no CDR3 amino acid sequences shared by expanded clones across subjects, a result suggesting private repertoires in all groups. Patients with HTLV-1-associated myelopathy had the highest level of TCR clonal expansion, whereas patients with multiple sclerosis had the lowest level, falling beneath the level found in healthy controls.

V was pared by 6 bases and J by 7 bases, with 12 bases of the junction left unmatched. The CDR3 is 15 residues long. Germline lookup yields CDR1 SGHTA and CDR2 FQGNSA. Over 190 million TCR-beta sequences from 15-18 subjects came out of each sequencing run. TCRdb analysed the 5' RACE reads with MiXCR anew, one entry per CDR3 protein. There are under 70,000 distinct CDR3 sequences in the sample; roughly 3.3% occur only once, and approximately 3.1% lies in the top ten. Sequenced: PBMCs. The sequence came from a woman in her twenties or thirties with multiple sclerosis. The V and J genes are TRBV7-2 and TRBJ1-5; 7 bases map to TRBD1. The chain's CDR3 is CASSPTDRVEQPQHF. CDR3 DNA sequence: TGTGCCAGCAGTCCGACAGACAGGGTGGAACAGCCCCAGCATTTT.